This TCR beta chain was sequenced in a study of blood T cell repertoires in COVID-19. The germline gives CDR1 MNHEY, CDR2 SMNVEV (reference sequence). The germline V and J ends were trimmed by 3 bases and 7 bases, with 16 bases remaining between them. This CDR3 is 15 amino acids long. Using immunoSEQ multiplex PCR, the repertoire was profiled, and TCRdb retains in-frame clones only, with some absent. The data show 350,000 or so clones, with around 87% seen just once and roughly a tenth held by the top ten. The source is a woman in her twenties or thirties with COVID-19, enrolled during active disease. The sample was peripheral blood. V is TRBV27 and J is TRBJ1-5; TRBD1 might be the D (6 bases). The CDR3: CASSFRGLGGQPQHF. The CDR3 region has the DNA TGTGCCAGCAGTTTCCGCGGGTTAGGGGGACAGCCCCAGCATTTT.